This T cell receptor beta chain was retrieved from a study of cytomegalovirus exposure and HLA in healthy donors. Study as a whole: Researchers found that roughly 80% of 398 genotyped donors fell within the Caucasian-associated ancestry cluster.

This clone was picked up one time. 60 Vbeta and 13 Jbeta primers were used in PCR. Here immunoSEQ multiplex PCR was the method, and the copy in TCRdb shows in-frame clones only, minus some. Of 160,000 or so clones listed, roughly 87% are singletons. Germline values: CDR1 GTSNPN, CDR2 SVGIG (reference sequence). This CDR3 has 15 residues. With 1 base removed from V and 0 bases from J, the gap between germline ends came to 7 bases. V and J are TRBV30 and TRBJ1-6; no clear D. The sequence derives from a middle-aged man in good health and CMV-seropositive. The sequencing input was PBMCs. CDR3 residues: CAWSGGSSYNSPLHF. In DNA form, the CDR3 reads TGTGCCTGGAGTGGTGGGAGCTCCTATAATTCACCCCTCCACTTT. The variable domain in full, completed from reference TRBV30 and TRBJ1-6, reads SQTIHQWPATLVQPVGSPLSLECTVEGTSNPNLYWYRQAAGRGLQLLFYSVGIGQISSEVPQNLSASRPQDRQFILSSKKLLLSDSGFYLCAWSGGSSYNSPLHFGNGTRLTVT.